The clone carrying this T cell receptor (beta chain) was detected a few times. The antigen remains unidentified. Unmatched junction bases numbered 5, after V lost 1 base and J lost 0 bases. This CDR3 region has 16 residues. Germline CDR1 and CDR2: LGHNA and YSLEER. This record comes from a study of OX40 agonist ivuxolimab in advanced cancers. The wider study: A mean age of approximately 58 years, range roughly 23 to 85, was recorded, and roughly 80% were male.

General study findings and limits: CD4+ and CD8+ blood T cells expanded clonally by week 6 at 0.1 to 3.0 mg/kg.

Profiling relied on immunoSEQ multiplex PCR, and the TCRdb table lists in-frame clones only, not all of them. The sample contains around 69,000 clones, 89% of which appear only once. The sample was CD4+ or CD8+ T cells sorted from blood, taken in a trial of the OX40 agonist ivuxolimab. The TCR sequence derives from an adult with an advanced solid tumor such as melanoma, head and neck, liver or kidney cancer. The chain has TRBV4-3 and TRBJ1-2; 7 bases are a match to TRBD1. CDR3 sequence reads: CASSQGTTGTNYGYTF. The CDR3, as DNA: TGCGCCAGCAGCCAAGGGACGACAGGGACTAACTATGGCTACACCTTC.